This T cell receptor (beta chain) is drawn from a study of regulatory T cells in long-lasting Graves disease. Background on the study: Patients newly diagnosed with Graves' had been on antithyroid drugs for under 3 months.

V lost 7 bases to trimming and J lost 5 bases, with 18 bases between them. There are 15 residues in the CDR3. This clonotype was seen many times. Time point described: newly diagnosed GD, antithyroid drugs for less than 3 months. Scientists built the TCR library using RNA that was extracted from PBMCs. Investigators report Graves' disease was diagnosed under American Thyroid Association guidelines. According to the study, TCR beta libraries were built with iRepertoire HTBI primers and CDR3-region Arm-PCR. MiXCR, applied by TCRdb to the multiplex PCR reads, yields one record per CDR3 protein. The data contain 350,000 to 450,000 distinct CDR3 sequences, 12% of them singletons. The data were also submitted as part of a second study, on T cells in Graves' hyperthyroidism and ophthalmopathy. From that study: A 13 V-J model separated ophthalmopathy from stable hyperthyroidism. Ophthalmopathy was identified by the model a median about seven months ahead of onset.

Here the sequenced sample was peripheral blood mononuclear cells (PBMCs), taken at new diagnosis, from a patient treated with antithyroid drugs. The TCR comes from a woman between 18 and 30 years old with Graves disease. The genes are TRBV12-3 or TRBV12-4 and TRBJ1-5; D is uncertain. The CDR3 region has the DNA TGTGCCAGCAAACAAAATGCGGGCGGAGATCAGCCCCAGCATTTT. Protein sequence: CASKQNAGGDQPQHF.